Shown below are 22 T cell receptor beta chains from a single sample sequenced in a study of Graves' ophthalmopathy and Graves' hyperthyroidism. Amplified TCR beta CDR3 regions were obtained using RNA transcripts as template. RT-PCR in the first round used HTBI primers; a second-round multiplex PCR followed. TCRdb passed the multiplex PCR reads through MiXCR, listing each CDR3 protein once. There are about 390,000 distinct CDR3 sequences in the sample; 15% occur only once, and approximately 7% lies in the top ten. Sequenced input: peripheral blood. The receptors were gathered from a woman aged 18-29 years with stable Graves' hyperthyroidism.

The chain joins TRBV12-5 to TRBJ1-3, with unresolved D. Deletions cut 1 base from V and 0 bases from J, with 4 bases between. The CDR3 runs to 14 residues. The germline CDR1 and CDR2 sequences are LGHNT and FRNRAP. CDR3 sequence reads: CASGLGVSGNTIYF. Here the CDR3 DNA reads TGTGCTAGTGGTTTGGGGGTCTCTGGAAACACCATATATTTT.

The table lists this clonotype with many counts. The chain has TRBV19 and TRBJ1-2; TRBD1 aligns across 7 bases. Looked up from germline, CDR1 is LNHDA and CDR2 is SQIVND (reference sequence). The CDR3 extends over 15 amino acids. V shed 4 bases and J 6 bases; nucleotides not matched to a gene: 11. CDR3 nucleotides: TGTGCCAGTAGTACCGGGACAGCAGGTTTCGATGGCTACACCTTC. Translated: CASSTGTAGFDGYTF.

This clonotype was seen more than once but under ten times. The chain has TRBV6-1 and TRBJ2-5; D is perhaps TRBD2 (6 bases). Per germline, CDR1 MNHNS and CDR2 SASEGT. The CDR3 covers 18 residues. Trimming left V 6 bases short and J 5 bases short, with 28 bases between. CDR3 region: CASSAGSGTLARRETQYF. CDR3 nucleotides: TGTGCCAGCAGCGCGGGGAGTGGGACGCTAGCGAGAAGGGAGACCCAGTACTTC.

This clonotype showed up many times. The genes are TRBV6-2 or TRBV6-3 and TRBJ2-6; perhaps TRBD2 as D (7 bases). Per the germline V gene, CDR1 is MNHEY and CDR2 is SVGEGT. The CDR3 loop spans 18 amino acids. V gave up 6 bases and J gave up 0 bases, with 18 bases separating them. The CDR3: CASSRRAGASSGANVLTF. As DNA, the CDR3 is TGTGCCAGCAGCCGACGGGCGGGGGCCTCCTCTGGGGCCAACGTCCTGACTTTC.

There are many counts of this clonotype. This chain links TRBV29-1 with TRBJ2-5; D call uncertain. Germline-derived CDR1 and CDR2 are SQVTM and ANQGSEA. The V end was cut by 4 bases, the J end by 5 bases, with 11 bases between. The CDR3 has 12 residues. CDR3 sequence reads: CSVGGRVETQYF. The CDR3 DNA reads TGCAGCGTTGGAGGTAGGGTGGAGACCCAGTACTTC. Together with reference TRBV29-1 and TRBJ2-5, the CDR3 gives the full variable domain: SAVISQKPSRDICQRGTSLTIQCQVDSQVTMMFWYRQQPGQSLTLIATANQGSEATYESGFVIDKFPISRPNLTFSTLTVSNMSPEDSSIYLCSVGGRVETQYFGPGTRLLVL.

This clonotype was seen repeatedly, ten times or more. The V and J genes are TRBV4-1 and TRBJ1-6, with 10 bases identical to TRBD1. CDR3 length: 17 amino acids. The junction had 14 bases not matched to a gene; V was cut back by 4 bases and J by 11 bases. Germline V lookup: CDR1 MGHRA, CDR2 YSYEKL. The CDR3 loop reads CASSPITPGQGTAPLHF. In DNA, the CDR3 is TGCGCCAGCAGCCCTATCACTCCGGGACAGGGGACGGCACCCCTCCACTTT.

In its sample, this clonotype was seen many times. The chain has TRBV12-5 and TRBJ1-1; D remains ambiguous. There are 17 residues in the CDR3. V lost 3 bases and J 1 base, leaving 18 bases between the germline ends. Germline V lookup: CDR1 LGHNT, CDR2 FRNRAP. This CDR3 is CASGFGQPRRRNTEAFF. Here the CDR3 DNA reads TGTGCTAGTGGTTTCGGGCAACCCCGGCGACGGAACACTGAAGCTTTCTTT.

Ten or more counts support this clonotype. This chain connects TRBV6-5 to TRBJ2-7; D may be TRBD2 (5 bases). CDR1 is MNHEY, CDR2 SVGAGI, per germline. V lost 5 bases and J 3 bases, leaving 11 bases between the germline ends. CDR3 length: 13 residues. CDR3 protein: CASSSSSFYEQYF. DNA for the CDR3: TGTGCCAGCAGTAGCTCTAGCTTCTACGAGCAGTACTTC.

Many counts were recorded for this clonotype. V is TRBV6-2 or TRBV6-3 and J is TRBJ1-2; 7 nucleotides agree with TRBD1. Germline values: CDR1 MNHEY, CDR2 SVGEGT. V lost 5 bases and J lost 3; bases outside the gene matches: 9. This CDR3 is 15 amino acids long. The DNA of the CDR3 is TGTGCCAGCAGTCCGGGGACAGCATTCGACTATGGCTACACCTTC. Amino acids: CASSPGTAFDYGYTF.

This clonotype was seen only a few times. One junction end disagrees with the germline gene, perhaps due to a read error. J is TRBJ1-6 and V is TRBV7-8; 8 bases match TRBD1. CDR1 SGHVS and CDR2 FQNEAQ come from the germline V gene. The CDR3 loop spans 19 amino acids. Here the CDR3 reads CASNLVVAGGFSYNSPLHF. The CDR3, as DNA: TGTGCCAGCAACTTAGTTGTCGCAGGGGGCTTTTCCTATAATTCACCCCTCCACTTT.

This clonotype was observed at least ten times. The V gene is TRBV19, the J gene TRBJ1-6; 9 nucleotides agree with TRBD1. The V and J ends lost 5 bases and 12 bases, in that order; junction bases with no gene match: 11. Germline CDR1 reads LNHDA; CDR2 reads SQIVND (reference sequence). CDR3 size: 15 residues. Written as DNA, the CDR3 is TGTGCCAGTAGTCCAGAGTCAGGGACAGGGATACCCCTCCACTTT. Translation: CASSPESGTGIPLHF.

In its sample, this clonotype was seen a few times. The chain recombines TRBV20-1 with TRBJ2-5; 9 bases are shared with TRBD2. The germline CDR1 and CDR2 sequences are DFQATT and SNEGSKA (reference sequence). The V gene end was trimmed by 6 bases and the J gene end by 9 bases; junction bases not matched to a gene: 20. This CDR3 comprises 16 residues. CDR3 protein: CSAPKAGGPPPGAQYF. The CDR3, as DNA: TGCAGTGCCCCCAAGGCGGGGGGGCCCCCTCCAGGGGCCCAGTACTTC.

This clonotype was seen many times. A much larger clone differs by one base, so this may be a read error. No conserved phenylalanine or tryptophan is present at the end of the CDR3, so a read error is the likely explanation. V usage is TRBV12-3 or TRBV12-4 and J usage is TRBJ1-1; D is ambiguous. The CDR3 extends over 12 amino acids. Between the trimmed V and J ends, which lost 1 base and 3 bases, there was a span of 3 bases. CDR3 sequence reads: CASSLEDTEAFL. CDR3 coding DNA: TGTGCCAGCAGTTTAGAGGACACTGAAGCTTTCTTA.

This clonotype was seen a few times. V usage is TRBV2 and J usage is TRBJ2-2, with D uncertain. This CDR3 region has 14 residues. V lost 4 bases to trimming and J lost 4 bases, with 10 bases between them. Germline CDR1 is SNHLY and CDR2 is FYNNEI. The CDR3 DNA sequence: TGTGCCAGCAGTGCCCGGGTAGCCACCGGGGAGCTGTTTTTT. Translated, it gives CASSARVATGELFF.

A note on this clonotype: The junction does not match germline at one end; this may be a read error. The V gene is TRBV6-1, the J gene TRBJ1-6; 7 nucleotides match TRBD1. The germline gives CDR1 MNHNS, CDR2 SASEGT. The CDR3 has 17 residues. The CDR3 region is CSSSMALGTAYNSPLHF. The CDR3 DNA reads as TGTTCCAGCAGTATGGCTCTAGGGACAGCCTATAATTCACCCCTCCACTTT.

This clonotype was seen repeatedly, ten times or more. CDR3 bases: TGTGCCAGTAGTTCCGCCGGGACCCCCGGGGGGGGTTCACCCCTCCACTTT. It is translated as CASSSAGTPGGGSPLHF. J is TRBJ1-6 and V is TRBV19, with D possibly being TRBD1 (5 bases). Trimming pared 5 bases from V and 9 bases from J, leaving 23 bases between. The CDR3 covers 17 residues. From germline, CDR1 is LNHDA and CDR2 SQIVND (reference sequence).

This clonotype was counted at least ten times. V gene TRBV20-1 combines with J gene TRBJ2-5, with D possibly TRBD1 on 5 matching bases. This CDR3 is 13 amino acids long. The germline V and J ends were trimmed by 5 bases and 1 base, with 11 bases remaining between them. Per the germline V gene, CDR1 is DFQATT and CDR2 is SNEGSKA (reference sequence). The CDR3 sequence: CSAPRTTQETQYF. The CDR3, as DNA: TGCAGTGCTCCTCGGACAACCCAAGAGACCCAGTACTTC.

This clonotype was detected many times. The CDR3 region is CASSARPRSGTQYF. The DNA for the CDR3 is TGTGCCAGCAGCGCCCGTCCTAGATCAGGGACCCAGTACTTC. V is TRBV6-1 and J is TRBJ2-5; D gene uncertain. The V end lost 6 bases, the J end lost 7 bases, and 18 bases lay between the germline ends. The CDR3 sequence is 14 residues long. CDR1 is MNHNS and CDR2 is SASEGT in the germline V gene.

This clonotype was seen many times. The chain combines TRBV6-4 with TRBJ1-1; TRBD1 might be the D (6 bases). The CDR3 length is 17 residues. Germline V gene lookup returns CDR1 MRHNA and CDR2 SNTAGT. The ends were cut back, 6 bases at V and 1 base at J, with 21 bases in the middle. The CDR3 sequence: CASRGNRAPRWNTEAFF. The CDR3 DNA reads TGTGCCAGCAGGGGGAACAGGGCGCCTAGATGGAACACTGAAGCTTTCTTT.

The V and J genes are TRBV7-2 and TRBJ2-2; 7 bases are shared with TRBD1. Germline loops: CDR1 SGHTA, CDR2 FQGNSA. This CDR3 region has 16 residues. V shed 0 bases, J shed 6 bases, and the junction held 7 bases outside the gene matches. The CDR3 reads CASSLATGEIPGELFF. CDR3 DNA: TGTGCCAGCAGCTTAGCAACAGGGGAAATCCCCGGGGAGCTGTTTTTT.

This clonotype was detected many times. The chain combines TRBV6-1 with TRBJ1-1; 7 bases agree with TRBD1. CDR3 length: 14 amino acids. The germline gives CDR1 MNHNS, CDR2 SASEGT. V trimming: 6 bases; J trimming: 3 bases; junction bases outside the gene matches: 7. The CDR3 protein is CASRAGQRYTEAFF. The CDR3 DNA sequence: TGTGCCAGCAGAGCGGGACAGAGGTACACTGAAGCTTTCTTT.

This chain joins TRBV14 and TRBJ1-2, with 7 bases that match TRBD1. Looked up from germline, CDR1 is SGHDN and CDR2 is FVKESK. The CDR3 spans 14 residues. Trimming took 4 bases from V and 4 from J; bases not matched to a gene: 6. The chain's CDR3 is CASSLTQGIYGYTF. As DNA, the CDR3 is TGTGCCAGCAGCCTAACACAGGGGATCTATGGCTACACCTTC.